Here is one TCR beta chain with its context. Its antigen is unknown. As TCR cDNA was made by 5'RACE template switching, a universal primer site and UMIs were added. In TCRdb, the 5' RACE reads were re-called with MiXCR into one record per CDR3 protein. The sample shows roughly 500,000 distinct CDR3 sequences, 15% to 20% of them seen only once. These data belong to a study of T cells after yellow fever vaccination. General observations from the study: Abundant clonotypes from the bulk population could get into FACS-sorted repertoires as contaminants. Just a small share of clonotypes turned up in the CD4 compartment as well as the CD8 compartment.

This TCR was sampled from a man aged 25-45 years who received the YFV17D yellow fever vaccine. Sample: PBMCs, taken 15 days after the yellow fever booster vaccination.

The CDR3 loop is CASSKRANSGELFF. The CDR3 nucleotides read TGTGCCAGCAGCAAACGGGCCAACTCTGGGGAGCTGTTTTTT. The V and J genes are TRBV7-2 and TRBJ2-2; D gene uncertain. The CDR3 contains 14 residues. CDR1 SGHTA and CDR2 FQGNSA come from the germline V gene. The germline V and J ends were trimmed by 5 bases and 8 bases, with 15 bases remaining between them.